The 10 T cell receptor beta chains given below trace back to one sample, sequenced in a study of cytomegalovirus exposure and HLA in healthy donors. It was with 60 Vbeta and 13 Jbeta primers that the PCR ran. The data were produced by immunoSEQ multiplex PCR, yet TCRdb's version contains in-frame clones alone and is incomplete. This repertoire shows 90,000 to 150,000 clones, nearly 65% found once; its top ten account for more than 8.5%. The sequenced sample was PBMCs. The receptor set was obtained from a man in his forties in good health and CMV-seropositive.

The V and J genes are TRBV7-9 and TRBJ2-5; possible D gene TRBD2, 6 bases. Germline CDR1 reads SEHNR; CDR2 reads FQNEAQ (reference sequence). The CDR3 has 13 residues. V lost 8 bases and J 5 bases, leaving 15 bases between the germline ends. The CDR3 bases are TGTGCCAGCGGCGGGACTGGGATGGAGACCCAGTACTTC. Translating gives CASGGTGMETQYF.

The chain has TRBV7-3 and TRBJ2-5, with D perhaps matching TRBD1 (6 bases). Germline CDR1 reads SGHTA; CDR2 reads FQGTGA. The CDR3 extends over 13 amino acids. Trimming stripped 2 bases from V and 3 bases from J, with 7 bases between. This CDR3 reads CASSLGGEETQYF. The CDR3 DNA reads TGTGCCAGCAGCTTAGGGGGCGAAGAGACCCAGTACTTC.

This chain joins TRBV5-1 and TRBJ1-2; 7 bases line up with TRBD1. The trim removed 4 bases at V and 8 bases at J, leaving 11 bases unmatched. Looked up from germline, CDR1 is SGHRS and CDR2 is YFSETQ. The CDR3 is 14 residues long. The CDR3 nucleotides read TGCGCCAGCAGCCCAGAGCCAGGGGGTGGGGGCTACACCTTC. Amino acids: CASSPEPGGGGYTF.

The chain employs TRBV29-1 and TRBJ1-1, with 7 bases identical to TRBD1. V lost 6 bases, J lost 7 bases, and 8 bases stayed unmatched. The length of the CDR3 is 12 residues. Germline lookup yields CDR1 SQVTM and CDR2 ANQGSEA. The CDR3: CSVRTGVLEAFF. In nucleotides, the CDR3 is TGCAGCGTCAGAACAGGGGTTCTTGAAGCTTTCTTT.

The V gene is TRBV29-1, the J gene TRBJ1-2; TRBD1 matches at 7 bases. Germline trimming cut 7 bases from V and 5 bases from J; bases unmatched to any gene: 10. Germline CDR1 SQVTM, CDR2 ANQGSEA. This CDR3 comprises 13 residues. The CDR3 nucleotides are TGCAGCGCTGAGACAGGGTTACGATATGGCTACACCTTC. This translates into CSAETGLRYGYTF.

The chain joins TRBV4-1 to TRBJ2-5; TRBD2 aligns across 8 bases. Per the germline V gene, CDR1 is MGHRA and CDR2 is YSYEKL. The CDR3 loop spans 15 amino acids. J was trimmed by 5 bases and V by 3 bases; bases with no gene match: 8. CDR3 DNA: TGCGCCAGCAGCCATGGGGACGGCGGGGGGGAGACCCAGTACTTC. Residues: CASSHGDGGGETQYF.

The rearrangement uses TRBV7-8 and TRBJ2-1, with D unresolved. The germline V gene has CDR1 SGHVS and CDR2 FQNEAQ. The CDR3 extends over 11 amino acids. V was trimmed by 2 bases and J by 7 bases, leaving 3 bases between them. CDR3 in amino acids: CASSLQNEQFF. The CDR3 DNA sequence: TGTGCCAGCAGCTTACAAAATGAGCAGTTCTTC.

The chain has TRBV6-5 and TRBJ2-3; the match to TRBD2 covers 11 bases. J lost 4 bases, V lost 5 bases, and 2 bases had no gene match. This CDR3 has 14 residues. The germline V gene has CDR1 MNHEY and CDR2 SVGAGI. The CDR3 sequence: CASSLAGGADTQYF. DNA for the CDR3: TGTGCCAGCAGTCTAGCGGGGGGAGCAGATACGCAGTATTTT.

The CDR3 reads CASSSGTASTDTQYF. CDR3 in DNA: TGTGCCAGCAGTAGTGGGACAGCCAGCACAGATACGCAGTATTTT. The J gene is TRBJ2-3, the V gene TRBV2, with 7 nucleotides matching TRBD1. CDR3 size: 15 residues. Losses at the gene ends were 5 bases for V and 0 bases for J; bases not matched to a gene: 5. CDR1 is SNHLY and CDR2 is FYNNEI in the germline V gene.

This clone was counted only a few times. V usage is TRBV5-8 and J usage is TRBJ1-2; 11 positions match TRBD1. The CDR3 sequence is 15 residues long. The V gene end was trimmed by 4 bases and the J gene end by 4 bases; junction bases not matched to a gene: 6. Germline-derived CDR1 and CDR2 are SGHTS and YDEGEE. The CDR3 nucleotides read TGTGCCAGCAGCCAGGACAGGGGGCTCGTCTATGGCTACACCTTC. It codes for CASSQDRGLVYGYTF.